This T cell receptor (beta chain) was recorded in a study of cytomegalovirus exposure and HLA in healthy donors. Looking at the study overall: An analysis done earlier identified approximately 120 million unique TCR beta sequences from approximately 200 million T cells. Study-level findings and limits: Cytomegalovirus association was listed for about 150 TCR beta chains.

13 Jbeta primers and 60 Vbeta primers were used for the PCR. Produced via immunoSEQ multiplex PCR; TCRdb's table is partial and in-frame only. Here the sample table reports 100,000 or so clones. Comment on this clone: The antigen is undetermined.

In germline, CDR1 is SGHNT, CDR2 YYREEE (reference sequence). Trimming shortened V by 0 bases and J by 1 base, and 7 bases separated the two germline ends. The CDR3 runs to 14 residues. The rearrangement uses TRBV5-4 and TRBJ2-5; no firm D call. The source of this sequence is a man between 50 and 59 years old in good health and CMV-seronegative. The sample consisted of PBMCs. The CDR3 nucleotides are TGTGCCAGCAGCTTGGGGGCTGCCCAAGAGACCCAGTACTTC. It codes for CASSLGAAQETQYF.